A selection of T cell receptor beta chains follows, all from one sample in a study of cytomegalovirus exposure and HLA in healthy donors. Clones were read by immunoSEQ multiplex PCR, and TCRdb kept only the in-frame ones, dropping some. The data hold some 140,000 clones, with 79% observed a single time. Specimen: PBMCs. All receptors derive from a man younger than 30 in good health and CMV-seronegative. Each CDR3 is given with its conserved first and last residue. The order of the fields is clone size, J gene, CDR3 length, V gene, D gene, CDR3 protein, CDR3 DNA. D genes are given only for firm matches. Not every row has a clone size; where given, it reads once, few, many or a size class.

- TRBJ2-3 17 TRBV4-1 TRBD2 CASSQRSPGGFTDTQYF TGCGCCAGCAGCCAAAGGAGTCCGGGGGGTTTCACAGATACGCAGTATTTT
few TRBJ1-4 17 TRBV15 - CATSRDWLWRSNEKLFF TGTGCCACCAGCAGAGATTGGTTATGGCGGTCTAATGAAAAACTGTTTTTT
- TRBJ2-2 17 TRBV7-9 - CSSSLWKQVLGTGELFF TGTTCCAGCAGTTTATGGAAACAGGTTTTGGGCACCGGGGAGCTGTTTTTT
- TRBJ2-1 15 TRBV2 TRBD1 CANFPGQPSNHEQFF TGTGCCAACTTTCCGGGACAGCCCTCTAACCATGAGCAGTTCTTC
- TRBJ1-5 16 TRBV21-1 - CASSKETSLQHQPQHF TGTGCCAGCAGCAAAGAAACGAGCCTCCAACATCAGCCCCAGCATTTT
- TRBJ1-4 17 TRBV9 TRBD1 CASSGGLTGGEDEKLFF TGTGCCAGCAGCGGAGGCCTTACAGGGGGCGAGGATGAAAAACTGTTTTTT
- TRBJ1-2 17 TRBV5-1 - CASSFGGLSRWGHGYTF TGCGCCAGCAGCTTTGGTGGGTTGAGTCGGTGGGGCCATGGCTACACCTTC
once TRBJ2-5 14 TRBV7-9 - CASSLIQGRETQYF TGTGCCAGCAGCTTAATACAGGGCCGGGAGACCCAGTACTTC
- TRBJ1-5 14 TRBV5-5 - CASSLVSLGQPQHF TGTGCCAGCAGCTTGGTATCCCTAGGCCAGCCCCAGCATTTT
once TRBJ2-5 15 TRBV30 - CAWSVGGAAQETQYF TGTGCCTGGAGTGTGGGGGGGGCGGCCCAAGAGACCCAGTACTTC
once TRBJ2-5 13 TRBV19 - CASSYRFQETQYF TGTGCCAGTAGTTACAGATTCCAAGAGACCCAGTACTTC
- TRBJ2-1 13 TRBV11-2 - CASSLESGNEQFF TGTGCCAGCAGCTTAGAGTCCGGGAACGAGCAGTTCTTC
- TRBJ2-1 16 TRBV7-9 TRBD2 CASSSPKRGGRGEQFF TGTGCCAGCAGCTCCCCAAAGCGGGGGGGCCGAGGTGAGCAGTTCTTC
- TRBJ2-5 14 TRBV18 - CASSPSGVQETQYF TGTGCCAGCTCACCTTCAGGGGTCCAAGAGACCCAGTACTTC
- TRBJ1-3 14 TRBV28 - CASSPDSTGNTIYF TGTGCCAGCAGTCCTGACAGTACTGGAAACACCATATATTTT
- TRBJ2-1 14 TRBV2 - CASSPGQTYNEQFF TGTGCCAGCAGTCCCGGACAGACTTACAATGAGCAGTTCTTC
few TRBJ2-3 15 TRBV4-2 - CASSQGGRYTDTQYF TGTGCCAGCAGCCAAGGAGGGAGATACACAGATACGCAGTATTTT
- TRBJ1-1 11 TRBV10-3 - CASQGLTEAFF TGTGCCAGCCAGGGTTTAACTGAAGCTTTCTTT
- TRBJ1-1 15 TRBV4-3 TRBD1 CASSQLGTGKFKAFF TGCGCCAGCAGCCAACTTGGGACAGGGAAGTTTAAAGCTTTCTTT
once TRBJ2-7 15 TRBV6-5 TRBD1 CASKWGTGGSHEQYF TGTGCCAGCAAATGGGGGACAGGGGGTTCCCACGAGCAGTACTTC
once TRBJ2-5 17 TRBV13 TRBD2 CASSLFPFGGGQETQYF TGTGCCAGCAGCTTATTTCCATTCGGCGGGGGTCAAGAGACCCAGTACTTC
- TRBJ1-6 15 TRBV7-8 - CASSLKAANNSPLHF TGTGCCAGCAGCCTTAAGGCGGCAAATAATTCACCCCTCCACTTT
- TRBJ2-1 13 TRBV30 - CAWSVGAAGEQFF TGTGCCTGGAGTGTTGGGGCAGCCGGTGAGCAGTTCTTC
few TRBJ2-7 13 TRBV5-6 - CASRLTSSYEQYF TGTGCCAGCCGGTTGACAAGTTCCTACGAGCAGTACTTC
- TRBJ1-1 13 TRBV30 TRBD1 CAWSVGGMTEAFF TGTGCCTGGAGTGTAGGGGGCATGACTGAAGCTTTCTTT
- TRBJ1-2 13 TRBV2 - CASPRSNLYGYTF TGTGCCAGCCCGCGCTCCAACTTATATGGCTACACCTTC
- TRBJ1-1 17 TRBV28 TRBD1 CASYMDRGPQMNTEAFF TGTGCCAGCTACATGGACAGGGGTCCCCAAATGAACACTGAAGCTTTCTTT